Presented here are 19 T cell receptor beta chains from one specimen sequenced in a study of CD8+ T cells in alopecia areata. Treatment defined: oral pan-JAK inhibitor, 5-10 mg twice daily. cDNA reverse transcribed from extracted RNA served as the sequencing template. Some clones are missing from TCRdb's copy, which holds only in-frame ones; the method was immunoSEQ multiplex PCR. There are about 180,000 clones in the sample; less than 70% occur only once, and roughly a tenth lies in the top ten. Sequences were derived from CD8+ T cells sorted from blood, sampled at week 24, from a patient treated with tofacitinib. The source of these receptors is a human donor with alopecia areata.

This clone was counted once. The CDR3 spells CATSVAGGSYNEQFF. The DNA for the CDR3 is TGTGCCACCAGTGTAGCGGGGGGGAGCTACAATGAGCAGTTCTTC. The chain recombines TRBV15 with TRBJ2-1, with 11 bases matching TRBD2. The ends lost 6 bases at V and 3 bases at J; junction bases unmatched: 4. Germline V lookup: CDR1 LNHNV, CDR2 YYDKDF (reference sequence). The CDR3 loop spans 15 amino acids.

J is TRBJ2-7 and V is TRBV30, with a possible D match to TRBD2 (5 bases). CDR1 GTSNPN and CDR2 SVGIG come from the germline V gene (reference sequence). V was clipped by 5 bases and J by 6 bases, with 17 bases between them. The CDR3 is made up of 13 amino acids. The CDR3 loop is CAWSSGVNTEQYF. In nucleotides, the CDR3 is TGTGCCTGGTCTTCCGGGGTCAACACCGAGCAGTACTTC.

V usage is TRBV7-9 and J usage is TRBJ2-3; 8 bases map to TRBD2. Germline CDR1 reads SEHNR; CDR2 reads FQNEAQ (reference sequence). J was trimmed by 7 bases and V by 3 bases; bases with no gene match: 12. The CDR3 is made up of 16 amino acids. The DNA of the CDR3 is TGTGCCAGCAGCTTTAATATGGTAGCGGGAAGATATACGCAGTATTTT. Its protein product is CASSFNMVAGRYTQYF.

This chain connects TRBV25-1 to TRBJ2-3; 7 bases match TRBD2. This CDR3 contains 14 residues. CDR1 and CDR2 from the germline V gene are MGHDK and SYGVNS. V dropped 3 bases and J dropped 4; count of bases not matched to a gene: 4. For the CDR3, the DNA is TGTGCCAGCAGTGAGGGAGGGTTGGCAGATACGCAGTATTTT. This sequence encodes CASSEGGLADTQYF.

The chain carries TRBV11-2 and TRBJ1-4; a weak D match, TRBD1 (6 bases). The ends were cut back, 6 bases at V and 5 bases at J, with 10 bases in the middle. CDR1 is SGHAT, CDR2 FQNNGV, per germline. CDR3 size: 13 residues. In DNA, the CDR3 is TGTGCCAGCAGTTCAGGGGCCAATGAAAAACTGTTTTTT. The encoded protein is CASSSGANEKLFF.

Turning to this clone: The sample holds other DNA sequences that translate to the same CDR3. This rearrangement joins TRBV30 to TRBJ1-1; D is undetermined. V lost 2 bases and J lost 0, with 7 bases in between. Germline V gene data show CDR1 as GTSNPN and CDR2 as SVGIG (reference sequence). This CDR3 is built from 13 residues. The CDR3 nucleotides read TGTGCCTGGAGTACCGGCATGAACACTGAAGCTTTCTTT. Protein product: CAWSTGMNTEAFF.

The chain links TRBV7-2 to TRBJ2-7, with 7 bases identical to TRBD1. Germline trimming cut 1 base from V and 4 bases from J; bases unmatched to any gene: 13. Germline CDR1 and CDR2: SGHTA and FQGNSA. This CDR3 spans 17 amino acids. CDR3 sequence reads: CASSLEGTGDFPYEQYF. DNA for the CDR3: TGTGCCAGCAGCTTAGAGGGAACAGGGGATTTCCCATACGAGCAGTACTTC.

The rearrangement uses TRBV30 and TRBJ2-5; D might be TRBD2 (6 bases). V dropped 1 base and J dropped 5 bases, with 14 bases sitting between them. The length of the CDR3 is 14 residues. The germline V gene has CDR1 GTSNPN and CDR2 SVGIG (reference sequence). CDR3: CAWSEGTGAETQYF. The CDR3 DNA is TGTGCCTGGAGTGAAGGCACGGGAGCGGAGACCCAGTACTTC.

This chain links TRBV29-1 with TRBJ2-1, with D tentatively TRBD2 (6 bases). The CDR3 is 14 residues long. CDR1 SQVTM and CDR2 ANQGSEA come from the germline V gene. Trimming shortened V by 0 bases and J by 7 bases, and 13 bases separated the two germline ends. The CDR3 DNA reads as TGCAGCGTTGAAGATTCTCGGGGGATAAATGAGCAGTTCTTC. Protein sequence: CSVEDSRGINEQFF.

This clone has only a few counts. The CDR3 sequence is CASSRGRAGETQYF. The CDR3 bases are TGTGCCAGCAGCCGAGGCAGGGCGGGAGAGACCCAGTACTTC. This chain links TRBV7-2 with TRBJ2-5; the D call may be TRBD1 or TRBD2 (5 bases each). The V and J ends lost 5 bases and 4 bases respectively, with 14 bases between them. This CDR3 contains 14 residues. Germline assignment: CDR1 SGHTA and CDR2 FQGNSA.

The CDR3 DNA sequence: TGTGCCAGCAGTGAAGGGGGTGGCATTCAGTACTTC. Amino acid sequence: CASSEGGGIQYF. The chain employs TRBV6-1 and TRBJ2-4; D is ambiguous. V dropped 1 base and J dropped 9 bases, with 7 bases sitting between them. The V gene's germline CDR1 is MNHNS and CDR2 SASEGT. The CDR3 spans 12 residues.

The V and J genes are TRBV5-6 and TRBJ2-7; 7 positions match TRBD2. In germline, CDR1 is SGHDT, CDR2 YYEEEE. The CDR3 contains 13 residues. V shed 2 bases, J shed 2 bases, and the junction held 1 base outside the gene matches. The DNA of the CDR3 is TGTGCCAGCAGCTTTCGGGGGGCCTACGAGCAGTACTTC. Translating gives CASSFRGAYEQYF.

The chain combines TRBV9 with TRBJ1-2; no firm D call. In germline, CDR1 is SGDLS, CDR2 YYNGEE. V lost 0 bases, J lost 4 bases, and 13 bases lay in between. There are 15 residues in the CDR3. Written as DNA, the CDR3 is TGTGCCAGCAGCGTAGACGGAGAGGTCTCCTATGGCTACACCTTC. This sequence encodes CASSVDGEVSYGYTF.

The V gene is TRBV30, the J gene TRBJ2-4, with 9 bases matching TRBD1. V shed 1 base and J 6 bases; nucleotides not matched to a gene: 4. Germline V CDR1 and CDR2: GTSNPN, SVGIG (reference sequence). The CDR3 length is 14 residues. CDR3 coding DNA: TGTGCCTGGAGTGATGGGACAGGGCTAAACATTCAGTACTTC. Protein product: CAWSDGTGLNIQYF.

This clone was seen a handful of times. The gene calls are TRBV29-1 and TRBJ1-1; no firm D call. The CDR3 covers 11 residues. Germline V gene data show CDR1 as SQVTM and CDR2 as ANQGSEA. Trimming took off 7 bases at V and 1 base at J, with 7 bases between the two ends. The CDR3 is CSADGNTEAFF. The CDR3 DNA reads TGCAGCGCGGACGGGAACACTGAAGCTTTCTTT.

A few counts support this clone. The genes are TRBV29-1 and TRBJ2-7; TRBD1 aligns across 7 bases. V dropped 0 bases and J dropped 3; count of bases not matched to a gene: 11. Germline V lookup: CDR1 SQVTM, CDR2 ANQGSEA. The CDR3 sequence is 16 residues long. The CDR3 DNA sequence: TGCAGCGTTGAAGATCAGAGACAGGGAAGGAGCTACGAGCAGTACTTC. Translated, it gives CSVEDQRQGRSYEQYF.

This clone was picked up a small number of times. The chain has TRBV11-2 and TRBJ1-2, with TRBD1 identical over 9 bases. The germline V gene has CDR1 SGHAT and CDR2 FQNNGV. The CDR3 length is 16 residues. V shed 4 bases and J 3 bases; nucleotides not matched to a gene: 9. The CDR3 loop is CASSSPRDREDYGYTF. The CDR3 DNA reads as TGTGCCAGCAGCTCGCCCCGGGACAGGGAGGACTATGGCTACACCTTC.

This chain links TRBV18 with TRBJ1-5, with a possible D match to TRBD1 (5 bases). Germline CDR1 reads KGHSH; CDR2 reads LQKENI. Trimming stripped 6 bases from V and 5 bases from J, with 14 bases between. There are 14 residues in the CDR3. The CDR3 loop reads CASSQGRADQPQHF. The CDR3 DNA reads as TGTGCCAGCTCCCAGGGTAGGGCAGATCAGCCCCAGCATTTT. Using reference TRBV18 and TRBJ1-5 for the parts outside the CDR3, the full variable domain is NAGVMQNPRHLVRRRGQEARLRCSPMKGHSHVYWYRQLPEEGLKFMVYLQKENIIDESGMPKERFSAEFPKEGPSILRIQQVVRGDSAAYFCASSQGRADQPQHFGDGTRLSIL.

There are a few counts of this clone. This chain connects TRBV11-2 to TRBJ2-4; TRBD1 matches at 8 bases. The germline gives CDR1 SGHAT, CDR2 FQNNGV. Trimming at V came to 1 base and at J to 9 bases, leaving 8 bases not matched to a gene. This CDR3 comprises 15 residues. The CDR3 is CASSLAGQERGIQYF. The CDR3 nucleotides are TGTGCCAGCAGCTTAGCGGGACAGGAGCGCGGCATTCAGTACTTC.